Shown below are 30 T cell receptor beta chains from a single sample sequenced in a study of cytomegalovirus exposure and HLA in healthy donors. Primers: 60 Vbeta forward and 13 Jbeta reverse. This table comes from immunoSEQ multiplex PCR, and its TCRdb copy is limited to in-frame clones, with some not included. This table holds 150,000 to 200,000 clones, approximately 90% found once. The sequenced sample was PBMCs. The receptor set was obtained from a boy aged 2 to 9 in good health and CMV-seronegative.

The chain employs TRBV7-9 and TRBJ2-7; D gene uncertain. Deletions cut 5 bases from V and 6 bases from J, with 11 bases between. In germline, CDR1 is SEHNR, CDR2 FQNEAQ (reference sequence). This CDR3 is 12 amino acids long. In DNA, the CDR3 is TGTGCCAGCAGCCCGTCGTCTAGCGAGCAGTACTTC. This gives the protein CASSPSSSEQYF.

This chain joins TRBV28 and TRBJ1-5, with D unclear. Per the germline V gene, CDR1 is MDHEN and CDR2 is SYDVKM. There are 12 residues in the CDR3. V was trimmed by 2 bases and J by 6 bases, leaving 5 bases between them. The DNA for the CDR3 is TGTGCCAGCAGTTTAATCGGTCAGCCCCAGCATTTT. This translates into CASSLIGQPQHF.

V gene TRBV5-1 combines with J gene TRBJ1-1, with a possible D match to TRBD1 (5 bases). The CDR3 covers 16 residues. CDR1 and CDR2 (germline): SGHRS, YFSETQ. Trimming removed 3 bases at V and 3 bases at J, with 18 bases between. CDR3 residues: CASSSHSGGIDTEAFF. The CDR3 DNA reads TGCGCCAGCAGCTCACATTCGGGGGGGATCGACACTGAAGCTTTCTTT.

This chain joins TRBV7-9 and TRBJ2-2, with 8 bases aligning to TRBD1. Germline assignment: CDR1 SEHNR and CDR2 FQNEAQ (reference sequence). The CDR3 has 13 amino acids. CDR3 protein: CSLQGGNTGELFF. In DNA form, the CDR3 reads TGTTCCTTACAGGGGGGGAACACCGGGGAGCTGTTTTTT.

CDR3 sequence: CASSLGLAGGFEQFF. As DNA, the CDR3 is TGTGCCAGCAGCCTCGGGCTAGCGGGAGGATTTGAGCAGTTCTTC. The chain is built from TRBV7-6 and TRBJ2-1; 11 positions match TRBD2. The CDR3 covers 15 residues. CDR1 and CDR2 from the germline V gene are SGHVS and FNYEAQ. Trimming removed 5 bases from V and 9 bases from J; junction bases left unmatched: 9.

This clone has a handful of counts. The V gene is TRBV6-1, the J gene TRBJ1-4; D may be TRBD1 (6 bases). Between the trimmed V and J ends, which lost 1 base and 7 bases, there was a span of 13 bases. CDR1 and CDR2 from the germline V gene are MNHNS and SASEGT. The CDR3 loop spans 15 amino acids. In DNA form, the CDR3 reads TGTGCCAGCAGTGAAGGTCGAGGGGGGGCTGAAAAACTGTTTTTT. Residues: CASSEGRGGAEKLFF.

DNA of the CDR3: TGCGCCAGCAGCTTGGCCCTTTCTGGCCTCAGCACTGAAGCTTTCTTT. This gives the protein CASSLALSGLSTEAFF. The J gene is TRBJ1-1, the V gene TRBV5-1, with no clear D. The CDR3 covers 16 residues. Germline values: CDR1 SGHRS, CDR2 YFSETQ. The germline V and J ends were trimmed by 0 bases and 4 bases, with 16 bases remaining between them.

This clone was detected only a few times. The rearrangement joins TRBV10-3 to TRBJ2-4; D is undetermined. V shed 2 bases and J shed 2 bases, with 7 bases lying between them. Germline-derived CDR1 and CDR2 are ENHRY and SYGVKD. The CDR3 has 14 residues. CDR3 coding DNA: TGTGCCATCAGTGAGGCCTCTACCAAAAACATTCAGTACTTC. It is translated as CAISEASTKNIQYF.

CDR3 protein: CASSAGQGNYNEQFF. CDR3 nucleotides: TGTGCCAGCAGCGCGGGACAGGGGAACTACAATGAGCAGTTCTTC. The genes are TRBV5-4 and TRBJ2-1; 10 bases line up with TRBD1. This CDR3 comprises 15 residues. The germline gives CDR1 SGHNT, CDR2 YYREEE (reference sequence). The ends lost 4 bases at V and 3 bases at J; junction bases unmatched: 4.

The genes are TRBV18 and TRBJ2-7, with 7 bases aligning to TRBD2. Germline CDR1 KGHSH, CDR2 LQKENI. There are 15 residues in the CDR3. V lost 0 bases to trimming and J lost 1 base; unmatched junction nucleotides: 3. CDR3 sequence reads: CASSPPSGASYEQYF. DNA for the CDR3: TGTGCCAGCTCACCACCGAGCGGGGCTTCCTACGAGCAGTACTTC.

The chain is built from TRBV27 and TRBJ1-2; TRBD1 matches at 11 bases. CDR3 size: 15 residues. CDR1 MNHEY and CDR2 SMNVEV come from the germline V gene (reference sequence). Losses at the gene ends were 5 bases for V and 7 bases for J; bases not matched to a gene: 9. In DNA form, the CDR3 reads TGTGCCAGCAGTCCCGGGACAGGGGGTCGTAGTGGCTACACCTTC. It yields the protein CASSPGTGGRSGYTF.

V and J are TRBV6-1 and TRBJ2-7; unclear D gene. CDR3 length: 11 amino acids. CDR1 is MNHNS, CDR2 SASEGT, per germline. V was pared by 8 bases and J by 2 bases, with 7 bases between. The CDR3 here is CASVGPYEQYF. In DNA, the CDR3 is TGTGCCAGCGTGGGCCCCTACGAGCAGTACTTC.

For this clone: Distinct nucleotide sequences in the sample also encode this CDR3. This chain's CDR3 is CASSAPYNSPLHF. The CDR3 DNA reads as TGTGCCAGCAGTGCCCCTTATAATTCACCCCTCCACTTT. This chain links TRBV2 with TRBJ1-6; D ambiguous. Trimming stripped 4 bases from V and 4 bases from J, with 5 bases between. Germline V lookup: CDR1 SNHLY, CDR2 FYNNEI. CDR3 length equals 13 residues.

V usage is TRBV27 and J usage is TRBJ1-5, with D unresolved. This CDR3 has 13 amino acids. V lost 3 bases and J 1 base, leaving 4 bases between the germline ends. Germline lookup yields CDR1 MNHEY and CDR2 SMNVEV (reference sequence). CDR3 DNA sequence: TGTGCCAGCAGTTTGGGCAGCAATCAGCCCCAGCATTTT. Translated, it gives CASSLGSNQPQHF.

The chain couples TRBV7-3 to TRBJ2-1; TRBD2 is a possible D gene (5 bases). CDR3 length: 14 amino acids. The germline V and J ends were trimmed by 4 bases and 11 bases, with 18 bases remaining between them. Germline CDR1 is SGHTA and CDR2 is FQGTGA. The CDR3 DNA is TGTGCCAGCAGCTCCCACCCTGGGAGCGAGAAGCAGTTCTTC. Residues: CASSSHPGSEKQFF.

The chain joins TRBV30 to TRBJ1-5; 8 bases fit TRBD1. Per germline, CDR1 GTSNPN and CDR2 SVGIG (reference sequence). The CDR3 length is 15 residues. The J segment lost 2 bases and the V segment lost 2 bases, leaving 5 bases of the junction unmatched. As DNA, the CDR3 is TGTGCCTGGAGTTCGGGACAGGTTGGCAATCAGCCCCAGCATTTT. Its translation is CAWSSGQVGNQPQHF.

The chain combines TRBV19 with TRBJ2-3, with a tentative D call TRBD1 (6 bases). V lost 3 bases to trimming and J lost 3 bases, with 13 bases between them. Germline CDR1 and CDR2: LNHDA and SQIVND (reference sequence). The CDR3 has 15 residues. For the CDR3, the DNA is TGTGCCAGTAGTATCGGCGAGAGGGGGACAGATACGCAGTATTTT. It is translated as CASSIGERGTDTQYF.

This chain joins TRBV28 and TRBJ1-2, with unresolved D. The ends were cut back, 4 bases at V and 5 bases at J, with 11 bases in the middle. Germline V lookup: CDR1 MDHEN, CDR2 SYDVKM. The CDR3 runs to 13 residues. This CDR3 reads CASSSNLSYGYTF. CDR3 nucleotides: TGTGCCAGCAGTTCCAACCTGAGTTATGGCTACACCTTC.

The chain carries TRBV6-1 and TRBJ1-1, with D possibly matching TRBD1 (6 bases). CDR3 length: 15 amino acids. Germline CDR1 reads MNHNS; CDR2 reads SASEGT. Trimming left V 6 bases short and J 1 base short, with 15 bases between. CDR3 residues: CASRETPRGNTEAFF. DNA for the CDR3: TGTGCCAGCAGAGAAACCCCCAGGGGGAACACTGAAGCTTTCTTT.

The V gene is TRBV4-1, the J gene TRBJ1-2; possibly TRBD1 for D (5 bases). V was trimmed by 1 base and J by 4 bases, leaving 13 bases between them. The CDR3 runs 15 residues. Germline V gene lookup returns CDR1 MGHRA and CDR2 YSYEKL. CDR3 DNA sequence: TGCGCCAGCAGCCAAGCGTTAGGGGTCGCCTATGGCTACACCTTC. It specifies CASSQALGVAYGYTF.

The chain has TRBV6-1 and TRBJ1-2, with D unresolved. Trimming removed 0 bases at V and 8 bases at J, with 16 bases between. CDR3 length: 15 residues. Per the germline V gene, CDR1 is MNHNS and CDR2 is SASEGT. The CDR3 sequence is CASSEARLPDLGYTF. Here the CDR3 DNA reads TGTGCCAGCAGTGAAGCCCGACTCCCTGACTTGGGCTACACCTTC.

This rearrangement joins TRBV4-1 to TRBJ2-1; 12 bases map to TRBD1. V lost 4 bases, J lost 8 bases, and 6 bases stayed unmatched. CDR3 length: 15 amino acids. CDR1 and CDR2 from the germline V gene are MGHRA and YSYEKL. Written as DNA, the CDR3 is TGCGCCAGCAGCCCTCCGGGACAGGGGGCCTATGAGCAGTTCTTC. It yields the protein CASSPPGQGAYEQFF.

The chain carries TRBV25-1 and TRBJ2-7; TRBD2 agrees at 8 bases. The CDR3 is 15 residues long. Per germline, CDR1 MGHDK and CDR2 SYGVNS. The V gene end was trimmed by 2 bases and the J gene end by 6 bases; junction bases not matched to a gene: 9. CDR3 residues: CASSEPIGRAGEQYF. DNA of the CDR3: TGTGCCAGCAGTGAACCGATCGGGAGGGCCGGCGAGCAGTACTTC.

The chain recombines TRBV10-3 with TRBJ1-2; 9 positions agree with TRBD1. The CDR3 extends over 13 amino acids. The V gene end was trimmed by 9 bases and the J gene end by 4 bases; junction bases not matched to a gene: 6. CDR1 and CDR2 from the germline V gene are ENHRY and SYGVKD. CDR3 region: CAIRQGETYGYTF. In DNA, the CDR3 is TGTGCCATACGACAGGGGGAGACCTATGGCTACACCTTC.

The J gene is TRBJ2-1, the V gene TRBV5-5; TRBD2 matches at 10 bases. The germline gives CDR1 SGHKS, CDR2 YYEKEE (reference sequence). The V and J ends lost 1 base and 9 bases, in that order; junction bases with no gene match: 7. The length of the CDR3 is 15 residues. For the CDR3, the DNA is TGTGCCAGCAGCTTGCTAGCGGGGGCCCGAGGTGAGCAGTTCTTC. It is translated as CASSLLAGARGEQFF. The complete variable domain, with remaining parts taken from reference TRBV5-5 and TRBJ2-1, reads DAGVTQSPTHLIKTRGQQVTLRCSPISGHKSVSWYQQVLGQGPQFIFQYYEKEERGRGNFPDRFSARQFPNYSSELNVNALLLGDSALYLCASSLLAGARGEQFFGPGTRLTVL.

This chain joins TRBV10-2 and TRBJ1-2; 9 nucleotides align to TRBD1. The CDR3 loop spans 14 amino acids. Unmatched junction bases numbered 4, after V lost 1 base and J lost 7 bases. Germline loops: CDR1 WSHSY, CDR2 SAAADI. CDR3 in amino acids: CASSELPGQGGYTF. CDR3 nucleotides: TGCGCCAGCAGTGAGTTACCGGGACAGGGTGGCTACACCTTC.

The V gene is TRBV7-3, the J gene TRBJ2-7; tentative D call: TRBD1 (6 bases). This CDR3 is 14 amino acids long. Germline CDR1 is SGHTA and CDR2 is FQGTGA. The ends were cut back, 5 bases at V and 2 bases at J, with 13 bases in the middle. Here the CDR3 reads CASSPDRTAYEQYF. For the CDR3, the DNA is TGTGCCAGCAGCCCCGACAGGACCGCCTACGAGCAGTACTTC.

This clone was observed once. This sequence joins TRBV29-1 and TRBJ2-5, with 9 bases identical to TRBD1. Germline V gives CDR1 SQVTM, CDR2 ANQGSEA. V lost 3 bases to trimming and J lost 5 bases; unmatched junction nucleotides: 7. This CDR3 contains 14 residues. CDR3 bases: TGCAGCGTTGACAGGGACAGGGACTACGAGACCCAGTACTTC. Translating gives CSVDRDRDYETQYF.

This chain uses TRBV6-1 with TRBJ1-3; possible D gene TRBD1, 5 bases. Germline CDR1 is MNHNS and CDR2 is SASEGT. V gave up 2 bases and J gave up 0 bases, with 14 bases separating them. This CDR3 is 17 amino acids long. CDR3 sequence: CASSEFPDTSSGNTIYF. CDR3 coding DNA: TGTGCCAGCAGTGAATTTCCGGACACGAGCTCTGGAAACACCATATATTTT.

The chain uses TRBV27 and TRBJ2-1, with D possibly TRBD2 on 6 matching bases. Germline loops: CDR1 MNHEY, CDR2 SMNVEV (reference sequence). The V end lost 2 bases, the J end lost 0 bases, and 11 bases lay between the germline ends. The CDR3 is 16 residues long. The CDR3 DNA sequence: TGTGCCAGCAGTTTAGTTTGGGGAGGCTCCTACAATGAGCAGTTCTTC. Translating it yields CASSLVWGGSYNEQFF.